These 14 T cell receptor beta chains were all obtained from the same sample, sequenced in a study of beta chain features in type 1 diabetes. cDNA synthesis used the whole RNA isolate, giving expressed TCRB sequences. Method: immunoSEQ multiplex PCR; TCRdb's copy keeps in-frame clones and lacks some. The table includes 810,000 or so clones, 15% to 20% detected once. The sequenced sample was naive CD4+ T cells from blood. All receptors come from a woman younger than 35 in good health.

The gene calls are TRBV2 and TRBJ2-7, with D tentatively TRBD2 (5 bases). V gave up 7 bases and J gave up 3 bases, with 19 bases separating them. Germline V gene data show CDR1 as SNHLY and CDR2 as FYNNEI. This CDR3 spans 15 amino acids. This CDR3 reads CASTRTNSGGYEQYF. CDR3 coding DNA: TGTGCCAGCACCCGAACGAACAGCGGAGGCTACGAGCAGTACTTC.

This clone was seen more than once but under ten times. The chain employs TRBV27 and TRBJ1-4, with TRBD1 identical over 8 bases. Germline-derived CDR1 and CDR2 are MNHEY and SMNVEV (reference sequence). V lost 5 bases and J lost 0; bases outside the gene matches: 2. The CDR3 runs 15 residues. CDR3 region: CASSTQGATNEKLFF. Written as DNA, the CDR3 is TGTGCCAGCAGTACACAGGGGGCAACTAATGAAAAACTGTTTTTT.

This clone has a handful of counts. The chain joins TRBV7-9 to TRBJ2-6; perhaps D is TRBD1 or TRBD2 (5 bases each). This CDR3 has 18 residues. CDR1 and CDR2 from the germline V gene are SEHNR and FQNEAQ (reference sequence). V was cut by 2 bases and J by 0 bases, with 14 bases left in between. CDR3 sequence reads: CASSLWPGTLSGANVLTF. The CDR3 DNA follows: TGTGCCAGCAGCTTATGGCCAGGGACCCTCTCTGGGGCCAACGTCCTGACTTTC.

This clone was counted between two and nine times. The rearrangement links TRBV15 to TRBJ2-7, with a tentative D call TRBD2 (5 bases). The germline CDR1 and CDR2 sequences are LNHNV and YYDKDF (reference sequence). V lost 0 bases to trimming and J lost 5 bases, with 14 bases between them. This CDR3 comprises 15 residues. CDR3 DNA: TGTGCCACCAGCAGAGATCCTAGCCCCGGGGACGAGCAGTACTTC. Protein sequence: CATSRDPSPGDEQYF. Together with reference TRBV15 and TRBJ2-7, the CDR3 gives the full variable domain: DAMVIQNPRYQVTQFGKPVTLSCSQTLNHNVMYWYQQKSSQAPKLLFHYYDKDFNNEADTPDNFQSRRPNTSFCFLDIRSPGLGDTAMYLCATSRDPSPGDEQYFGPGTRLTVT.

The table lists this clone with a few counts. The DNA of the CDR3 is TGTGCCAGCAGCTCGTCAACAGAGAAATCCTACGAGCAGTACTTC. As protein: CASSSSTEKSYEQYF. The rearrangement joins TRBV5-4 to TRBJ2-7, with unresolved D. Trimming pared 3 bases from V and 1 base from J, leaving 14 bases between. The CDR3 sequence is 15 residues long. In germline, CDR1 is SGHNT, CDR2 YYREEE (reference sequence).

The rearrangement links TRBV7-2 to TRBJ2-6; D gene unclear. V was clipped by 2 bases and J by 0 bases, with 8 bases between them. This CDR3 is built from 16 residues. Germline values: CDR1 SGHTA, CDR2 FQGNSA. CDR3 bases: TGTGCCAGCAGCTTAACCAGGAACTCTGGGGCCAACGTCCTGACTTTC. Protein: CASSLTRNSGANVLTF.

V gene TRBV19 combines with J gene TRBJ2-2; possibly TRBD2 for D (5 bases). The CDR3 runs 16 residues. Trimming stripped 4 bases from V and 5 bases from J, with 17 bases between. Germline CDR1 LNHDA, CDR2 SQIVND (reference sequence). CDR3 region: CASSKTTSGPTGELFF. The CDR3 coding sequence is TGTGCCAGTAGTAAGACTACGTCCGGACCTACCGGGGAGCTGTTTTTT.

V gene TRBV2 combines with J gene TRBJ2-1, with D tentatively TRBD2 (6 bases). Germline CDR1 and CDR2: SNHLY and FYNNEI. The CDR3 runs 14 residues. V was clipped by 7 bases and J by 3 bases, with 13 bases between them. The CDR3 DNA reads TGTGCCAGCATCCAGCGGGCCGTCTACAATGAGCAGTTCTTC. Its protein is CASIQRAVYNEQFF.

V is TRBV19 and J is TRBJ1-1, with TRBD1 identical over 9 bases. Trimming took 6 bases from V and 3 from J; bases not matched to a gene: 8. The CDR3 length is 15 residues. Per the germline V gene, CDR1 is LNHDA and CDR2 is SQIVND (reference sequence). The CDR3 reads CASSRPGTGYTEAFF. The CDR3 nucleotides are TGTGCCAGTAGCCGCCCCGGGACAGGGTACACTGAAGCTTTCTTT.

The V call is TRBV6-1, the J call TRBJ1-5; tentative D call: TRBD1 (6 bases). V gave up 5 bases and J gave up 1 base, with 12 bases separating them. The CDR3 runs to 15 residues. The germline V gene encodes CDR1 MNHNS and CDR2 SASEGT. CDR3 in amino acids: CASSLTGRSNQPQHF. In nucleotides, the CDR3 is TGTGCCAGCAGTCTGACAGGAAGAAGCAATCAGCCCCAGCATTTT.

The genes are TRBV29-1 and TRBJ2-1; 14 bases align to TRBD2. The germline gives CDR1 SQVTM, CDR2 ANQGSEA. The trim removed 7 bases at V and 0 bases at J, leaving 5 bases unmatched. The CDR3 consists of 16 residues. In nucleotides, the CDR3 is TGCAGCGCATCCGGGACTAGCGGGAGCTCCTACAATGAGCAGTTCTTC. Translating gives CSASGTSGSSYNEQFF.

The chain uses TRBV28 and TRBJ1-5; D unclear. The CDR3 contains 13 residues. CDR1 and CDR2 (germline): MDHEN, SYDVKM. Trimming took 2 bases from V and 3 from J, leaving 5 bases between them. This CDR3 reads CASSLDINQPQHF. The DNA of the CDR3 is TGTGCCAGCAGTTTAGATATCAATCAGCCCCAGCATTTT.

This clone was seen more than once but under ten times. This CDR3 is CSATGWETQYF. In DNA, the CDR3 is TGCAGCGCCACAGGGTGGGAGACCCAGTACTTC. The chain carries TRBV29-1 and TRBJ2-5, with D perhaps matching TRBD1 (6 bases). Trimming stripped 7 bases from V and 5 bases from J, with 11 bases between. This CDR3 has 11 residues. Germline V lookup: CDR1 SQVTM, CDR2 ANQGSEA.

This chain joins TRBV5-1 and TRBJ2-3; D gene ambiguous. The CDR3 has 15 amino acids. V lost 4 bases and J lost 3, with 15 bases in between. The germline CDR1 and CDR2 sequences are SGHRS and YFSETQ. Here the CDR3 reads CASSAITSETDTQYF. The CDR3 DNA reads as TGCGCCAGCAGCGCTATAACCTCTGAGACAGATACGCAGTATTTT.